These T cell receptor beta chains were read from a single sample in a study of T cell repertoires in cytomegalovirus infection. No antigen has been identified for these receptors. TCRdb used MiXCR to reprocess the reads, holding one entry per CDR3 protein. Here the sample spans hundreds of thousands of distinct CDR3 sequences, around 30% being singletons. Sequencing used cultured PBMCs, obtained from culture after CMV antigen stimulation. These receptors all come from a human donor in good health (CMV status not recorded). Some clones in this sample may be carry-over from other donors' samples. The CDR3 runs from the conserved cysteine through the conserved F or W. The D gene is left open where the match is weak. Not all rows give a size; the values are once, few, many and, for expanded clones, a class.

NA	TRBV19	TRBJ1-2	TRBD1	CASTATTGVDGYTF	TGTGCCAGCACCGCAACGACAGGGGTCGATGGCTACACCTTC
many	TRBV11-2	TRBJ2-7	TRBD2	CASSLGAADRIRREEDEQYF	TGTGCCAGCAGCTTAGGGGCAGCGGATAGAATAAGGCGGGAGGAGGACGAGCAGTACTTC
NA	TRBV5-1	TRBJ2-3	NA	CATGRGTTDTQYF	TGCGCCACAGGTCGCGGGACCACAGATACGCAGTATTTT
few	TRBV6-5	TRBJ2-5	TRBD2	CASSRTSGRKETQYF	TGTGCCAGCAGCCGGACTAGCGGGAGGAAAGAGACCCAGTACTTC
NA	TRBV19	TRBJ1-5	NA	CASRNQPQHF	TGTGCCAGTCGTAATCAGCCCCAGCATTTT
NA	TRBV12-3/TRBV12-4	TRBJ2-3	TRBD1	CASSLGQGGQNTQYF	TGTGCCAGCAGTTTAGGACAGGGGGGGCAAAATACGCAGTATTTT
NA	TRBV6-1	TRBJ1-2	NA	CASSEILAGYGYTF	TGTGCCAGCAGTGAAATATTGGCGGGCTATGGCTACACCTTC
NA	TRBV2	TRBJ2-2	NA	CASIGEGMGELFF	TGTGCCAGCATAGGAGAGGGCATGGGGGAGCTGTTTTTT
NA	TRBV7-2	TRBJ2-7	NA	CASRPSTGSYEQYF	TGTGCCAGCAGACCTTCGACAGGCTCCTACGAGCAGTACTTC
few	TRBV27	TRBJ2-7	NA	CASSLNRAHYEQYF	TGTGCCAGCAGTTTGAACAGGGCCCACTACGAGCAGTACTTC
few	TRBV12-5	TRBJ2-3	NA	CASGSQGGADTQYF	TGTGCTAGTGGTTCCCAGGGGGGGGCAGATACGCAGTATTTT
once	TRBV14	TRBJ2-3	NA	CASGQDTADTQYF	TGTGCCAGCGGCCAAGATACGGCAGATACGCAGTATTTT
many	TRBV7-2	TRBJ2-3	TRBD1	CASSLNRDRRTDTQYF	TGTGCCAGCAGCTTAAATCGGGACAGACGCACAGATACGCAGTATTTT
NA	TRBV5-5	TRBJ1-1	NA	CASSLVTVYTEAFF	TGTGCCAGCAGCTTGGTTACAGTGTACACTGAAGCTTTCTTT
NA	TRBV4-1	TRBJ2-1	TRBD1	CASSQSGTAYNEQFF	TGCGCCAGCAGCCAATCCGGGACAGCCTACAATGAGCAGTTCTTC
few	TRBV6-6	TRBJ2-3	NA	CATSGEAGTDTQYF	TGTGCCACCTCCGGGGAGGCCGGCACAGATACGCAGTATTTT
few	TRBV19	TRBJ2-7	NA	CASSVFGSSNEQYF	TGTGCCAGTAGTGTCTTTGGGTCCTCCAACGAGCAGTACTTC
NA	TRBV6-6	TRBJ1-2	TRBD1	CASRQDRVYGYTF	TGTGCCAGCAGACAAGACAGGGTCTATGGCTACACCTTC
NA	TRBV2	TRBJ1-2	TRBD1	CASSYRDSGGYTF	TGTGCCAGCAGTTACCGGGACAGCGGTGGCTACACCTTC
NA	TRBV6-1	TRBJ2-2	NA	CASSAQGGTNTGELFF	TGTGCCAGCAGTGCCCAGGGGGGGACGAACACCGGGGAGCTGTTTTTT
NA	TRBV18	TRBJ1-1	TRBD1	CASSPLPGGQDTEAFF	TGTGCCAGCTCACCACTCCCAGGGGGCCAGGACACTGAAGCTTTCTTT
NA	TRBV4-2	TRBJ2-4	TRBD1	CASSRSGQGPTIQYF	TGTGCCAGCAGCCGATCAGGACAGGGACCGACCATTCAGTACTTC
NA	TRBV2	TRBJ2-3	TRBD1	CASRDNGQGGIYTDTQYF	TGTGCCAGCAGAGACAATGGACAGGGGGGAATATACACAGATACGCAGTATTTT
NA	TRBV19	TRBJ2-7	TRBD2	CASSILAGGFVYEQYF	TGTGCCAGTAGTATACTAGCGGGAGGCTTTGTCTACGAGCAGTACTTC
NA	TRBV6-1	TRBJ2-1	TRBD2	CASSRSGGYTYNEQFF	TGTGCCAGCAGTAGGTCGGGAGGGTACACCTACAATGAGCAGTTCTTC
NA	TRBV29-1	TRBJ2-1	TRBD2	CSVGGLALTYNEQFF	TGCAGCGTTGGAGGACTAGCTTTGACCTACAATGAGCAGTTCTTC
few	TRBV15	TRBJ1-3	NA	CATSREEGAGNTIYF	TGTGCCACCAGCAGAGAAGAGGGGGCTGGAAACACCATATATTTT
NA	TRBV20-1	TRBJ1-1	NA	CSAIPYGDTEAFF	TGCAGTGCTATACCGTACGGGGACACTGAAGCTTTCTTT
NA	TRBV7-2	TRBJ1-1	NA	CASGLAILSNTEAFF	TGTGCCAGCGGCTTAGCGATCTTGTCGAACACTGAAGCTTTCTTT
NA	TRBV18	TRBJ1-2	TRBD1	CASSPVQGNPGYTF	TGTGCCAGCTCACCCGTACAGGGGAATCCTGGCTACACCTTC
few	TRBV7-6	TRBJ2-5	NA	CASSLQSRGQETQYF	TGTGCCAGCAGCTTACAGTCCCGTGGCCAAGAGACCCAGTACTTC
few	TRBV7-9	TRBJ2-3	TRBD2	CASSLQGLAGTDTQYF	TGTGCCAGCAGCTTACAGGGACTAGCGGGCACAGATACGCAGTATTTT
NA	TRBV4-1	TRBJ1-5	TRBD1	CASSRSGQGNQPQHF	TGCGCCAGCAGCCGATCGGGACAGGGCAATCAGCCCCAGCATTTT
few	TRBV20-1	TRBJ2-5	NA	CSARLPTGAPLGETQYF	TGCAGTGCTAGACTTCCGACGGGGGCGCCCCTAGGAGAGACCCAGTACTTC
NA	TRBV6-1	TRBJ2-7	TRBD2	CASSAGLAYEQYF	TGTGCCAGCAGTGCGGGACTAGCCTACGAGCAGTACTTC
few	TRBV7-2	TRBJ2-2	NA	CASSLFWQEDTGELFF	TGTGCCAGCAGCTTATTCTGGCAGGAGGACACCGGGGAGCTGTTTTTT
NA	TRBV15	TRBJ1-3	NA	CATSRQTSGNTIYF	TGTGCCACCAGCAGACAGACATCTGGAAACACCATATATTTT
NA	TRBV20-1	TRBJ2-1	NA	CSARGRSGPIDNEQFF	TGCAGTGCTAGGGGGAGGTCAGGGCCTATAGATAATGAGCAGTTCTTC
NA	TRBV5-1	TRBJ1-3	NA	CASSPDRAGGLNTIYF	TGCGCCAGCAGCCCCGATCGGGCAGGCGGCCTAAACACCATATATTTT
NA	TRBV7-2	TRBJ2-5	NA	CASSLNTFGVQETQYF	TGTGCCAGCAGCTTAAATACCTTCGGGGTACAAGAGACCCAGTACTTC
NA	TRBV12-3/TRBV12-4	TRBJ2-1	TRBD1	CASSTPDRYNEQFF	TGTGCCAGCAGTACCCCGGACAGGTACAATGAGCAGTTCTTC
few	TRBV7-9	TRBJ2-7	NA	CASNINVGYGEQYF	TGTGCCAGCAACATCAATGTGGGGTACGGCGAGCAGTACTTC
few	TRBV7-6	TRBJ2-2	TRBD1	CASSYRGRTGELFF	TGTGCCAGCAGCTACAGGGGGCGAACCGGGGAGCTGTTTTTT
many	TRBV12-3/TRBV12-4	TRBJ1-1	NA	CASSLSPNAEAFF	TGTGCCAGCAGTTTATCCCCCAACGCTGAAGCTTTCTTT
few	TRBV19	TRBJ1-5	NA	CASSPGRGKPQHF	TGTGCCAGTAGTCCGGGGAGGGGAAAGCCCCAGCATTTT
few	TRBV6-6	TRBJ2-2	TRBD1	CASKYRGSGELFF	TGTGCCAGCAAGTACAGGGGCAGCGGGGAGCTGTTTTTT
few	TRBV12-3/TRBV12-4	TRBJ2-2	NA	CASSLTYTGELFF	TGTGCCAGCAGTTTAACCTACACCGGGGAGCTGTTTTTT
few	TRBV2	TRBJ1-2	TRBD1	CASRDRGPERGYTF	TGTGCCAGCAGGGACAGGGGGCCAGAGCGTGGCTACACCTTC
NA	TRBV7-2	TRBJ2-1	TRBD2	CASSLVGGLAGEYNEQFF	TGTGCCAGCAGCTTAGTGGGGGGGCTAGCGGGGGAGTACAATGAGCAGTTCTTC
few	TRBV7-2	TRBJ2-7	NA	CASSLGQGSNYEQYF	TGTGCCAGCAGCTTAGGTCAGGGAAGCAACTACGAGCAGTACTTC
NA	TRBV12-3/TRBV12-4	TRBJ1-5	NA	CASTLGGPGNQPQHF	TGTGCCAGCACTTTAGGAGGGCCTGGCAATCAGCCCCAGCATTTT
NA	TRBV7-2	TRBJ2-5	NA	CASSFTGPGTQYF	TGTGCCAGCAGCTTTACAGGTCCGGGGACCCAGTACTTC
NA	TRBV20-1	TRBJ1-2	NA	CSARDGSRGYYGYTF	TGCAGTGCCAGGGACGGATCAAGGGGGTACTATGGCTACACCTTC